Following are 15 T cell receptor beta chains from one sample sequenced in a study of blood T cells in healthy people across ages. Using a J-beta primer mix together with a sample-barcoded 5' primer, a second PCR was run for about 7 to 12 cycles. TCRdb recomputed calls from the 5' RACE reads with MiXCR, one row per CDR3 protein. This table holds approximately 730,000 distinct CDR3 sequences, 53% found once. The sequenced sample was blood. These receptor sequences come from a man at least 80 years old in good health.

A single count supports this clonotype. The rearrangement joins TRBV2 to TRBJ2-4, with D perhaps matching TRBD1 or TRBD2 (5 bases each). Trimming removed 7 bases at V and 6 bases at J, with 19 bases between. Germline CDR1 is SNHLY and CDR2 is FYNNEI. The CDR3 has 15 residues. The CDR3 loop is CASTQRRTRGNIQYF. Here the CDR3 DNA reads TGTGCCAGCACACAACGTCGGACGAGGGGAAACATTCAGTACTTC.

This clonotype was seen only a few times. The chain joins TRBV2 to TRBJ1-2; 9 bases match TRBD1. CDR3 length: 16 residues. The germline V gene encodes CDR1 SNHLY and CDR2 FYNNEI. The V gene end was trimmed by 6 bases and the J gene end by 1 base; junction bases not matched to a gene: 9. The CDR3: CASRGTGTHFNYGYTF. The CDR3 DNA sequence: TGTGCCAGCAGGGGGACAGGGACCCACTTTAACTATGGCTACACCTTC.

The V gene is TRBV20-1, the J gene TRBJ1-2; D call uncertain. The CDR3 totals 14 residues. Germline V gene sequence: CDR1 DFQATT, CDR2 SNEGSKA (reference sequence). Trimming cost V 0 bases and J 4 bases, with 12 bases left between them. The CDR3 DNA sequence: TGCAGTGCTAGAGATCAGGCCCTCGGCTATGGCTACACCTTC. Translating gives CSARDQALGYGYTF.

This clonotype was counted only a few times. This rearrangement joins TRBV28 to TRBJ2-7; 7 bases map to TRBD1. Germline lookup yields CDR1 MDHEN and CDR2 SYDVKM. V was clipped by 6 bases and J by 3 bases; unmatched bases: 8. There are 14 residues in the CDR3. The CDR3 here is CASSLDRVIYEQYF. Here the CDR3 DNA reads TGTGCCAGCAGCCTCGACAGGGTTATCTACGAGCAGTACTTC. Using reference TRBV28 and TRBJ2-7 for the parts outside the CDR3, the full variable domain is DVKVTQSSRYLVKRTGEKVFLECVQDMDHENMFWYRQDPGLGLRLIYFSYDVKMKEKGDIPEGYSVSREKKERFSLILESASTNQTSMYLCASSLDRVIYEQYFGPGTRLTVT.

The chain couples TRBV6-6 to TRBJ2-7; D not resolved. CDR1 is MNHNY, CDR2 SVGAGI, per germline (reference sequence). Trimming took 4 bases from V and 4 from J, leaving 8 bases between them. The CDR3 is made up of 12 amino acids. The CDR3 is CASSFPQYEQYF. The CDR3 DNA follows: TGTGCCAGCAGTTTCCCTCAGTACGAGCAGTACTTC.

This chain joins TRBV7-2 and TRBJ2-4; the match to TRBD2 covers 8 bases. V shed 2 bases and J 0 bases; nucleotides not matched to a gene: 15. Germline CDR1 is SGHTA and CDR2 is FQGNSA. This CDR3 spans 20 amino acids. The CDR3 is CASSLPPHWSGGLAKNIQYF. CDR3 nucleotide sequence: TGTGCCAGCAGCTTACCCCCTCATTGGAGCGGGGGTCTAGCCAAAAACATTCAGTACTTC.

This clonotype was counted only a few times. The chain joins TRBV3-1 to TRBJ2-1; the D gene is possibly TRBD2 (5 bases). Trimming pared 10 bases from V and 7 bases from J, leaving 20 bases between. Germline values: CDR1 LGHDT, CDR2 YNNKEL (reference sequence). This CDR3 has 14 residues. The CDR3 DNA sequence: TGTGCCACGACAAGCGGTATCGGTGAAAATGAGCAGTTCTTC. Encoded protein: CATTSGIGENEQFF.

The rearrangement links TRBV18 to TRBJ1-2; maybe TRBD1 (6 bases). The CDR3 spans 14 residues. Germline CDR1 KGHSH, CDR2 LQKENI. The V end was cut by 3 bases, the J end by 4 bases, with 12 bases between. This CDR3 is CASSPIEGGYGYTF. The DNA of the CDR3 is TGTGCCAGCTCACCTATCGAAGGGGGCTATGGCTACACCTTC.

This chain uses TRBV5-4 with TRBJ1-6, with TRBD1 matching over 8 bases. The CDR3 contains 15 residues. Germline V gene lookup returns CDR1 SGHNT and CDR2 YYREEE (reference sequence). With 0 bases clipped from V and 9 bases from J, the junction kept 5 bases outside the gene matches. The CDR3 reads CASSLGPGGVSPLHF. The CDR3, as DNA: TGTGCCAGCAGCTTGGGTCCAGGGGGCGTTTCACCCCTCCACTTT.

The chain's CDR3 is CASAPSGIGYNEQFF. The DNA of the CDR3 is TGTGCCAGCGCGCCTAGCGGGATAGGTTACAATGAGCAGTTCTTC. The chain uses TRBV28 and TRBJ2-1; TRBD2 matches 9 bases. The CDR3 length is 15 residues. CDR1 and CDR2 (germline): MDHEN, SYDVKM. Germline trimming cut 8 bases from V and 4 bases from J; bases unmatched to any gene: 9.

This clonotype was detected only a few times. V is TRBV10-3 and J is TRBJ1-2; TRBD1 is a possible D gene (6 bases). The CDR3 length is 13 residues. CDR1 is ENHRY, CDR2 SYGVKD, per germline. Trimming pared 2 bases from V and 5 bases from J, leaving 9 bases between. CDR3 DNA: TGTGCCATCAGTGAGACACAGGGTTATGGCTACACCTTC. Its translation is CAISETQGYGYTF.

This clonotype was observed a few times. The chain carries TRBV3-1 and TRBJ2-5, with 10 bases that match TRBD2. The J call may be wrong; the DNA end is better matched by TRBJ2-7. Germline V lookup: CDR1 LGHDT, CDR2 YNNKEL (reference sequence). The CDR3 is made up of 16 amino acids. CDR3 protein: CASSQDGKLAGHEQYF. Here the CDR3 DNA reads TGTGCCAGCAGCCAAGATGGGAAACTAGCGGGACACGAGCAGTACTTC.

This clonotype was observed once. This rearrangement joins TRBV5-1 to TRBJ1-2; 7 positions match TRBD1. V lost 5 bases, J lost 6 bases, and 22 bases stayed unmatched. The CDR3 sequence is 18 residues long. Germline V gene data show CDR1 as SGHRS and CDR2 as YFSETQ. The DNA of the CDR3 is TGCGCCAGCAGAAGCTTGAAAGGGACAGTACCAACGGGTGATGGCTACACCTTC. This gives the protein CASRSLKGTVPTGDGYTF. Full variable domain (rest looked up from reference TRBV5-1 and TRBJ1-2): KAGVTQTPRYLIKTRGQQVTLSCSPISGHRSVSWYQQTPGQGLQFLFEYFSETQRNKGNFPGRFSGRQFSNSRSEMNVSTLELGDSALYLCASRSLKGTVPTGDGYTFGSGTRLTVV.

The chain links TRBV10-3 to TRBJ1-2; tentative D call: TRBD1 (6 bases). V lost 7 bases and J lost 7, with 19 bases in between. Germline CDR1 is ENHRY and CDR2 is SYGVKD. CDR3 length equals 14 residues. The CDR3 region has the DNA TGTGCCATCACCCAGGGGAAACAAGCGGGTGGCTACACCTTC. It translates to CAITQGKQAGGYTF.

V gene TRBV10-3 combines with J gene TRBJ2-3; D perhaps matches TRBD1 (6 bases). Between the trimmed V and J ends, which lost 10 bases and 4 bases, there was a span of 18 bases. The CDR3 extends over 14 amino acids. Germline assignment: CDR1 ENHRY and CDR2 SYGVKD. This CDR3 is CATKTGSGADTQYF. CDR3 sequence (DNA): TGTGCCACAAAAACAGGGTCTGGGGCAGATACGCAGTATTTT.